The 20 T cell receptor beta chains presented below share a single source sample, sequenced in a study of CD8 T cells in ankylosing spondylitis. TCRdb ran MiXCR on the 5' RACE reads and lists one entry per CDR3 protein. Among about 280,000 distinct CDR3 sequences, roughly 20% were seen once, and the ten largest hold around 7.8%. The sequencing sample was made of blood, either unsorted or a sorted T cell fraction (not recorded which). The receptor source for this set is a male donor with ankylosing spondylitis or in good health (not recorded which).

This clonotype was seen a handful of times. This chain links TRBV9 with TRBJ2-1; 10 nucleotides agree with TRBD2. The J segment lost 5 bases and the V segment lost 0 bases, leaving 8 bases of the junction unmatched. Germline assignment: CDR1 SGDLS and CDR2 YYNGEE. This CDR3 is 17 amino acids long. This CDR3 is CASSVGSLAGADNEQFF. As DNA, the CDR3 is TGTGCCAGCAGCGTAGGTTCTCTAGCGGGGGCCGACAATGAGCAGTTCTTC.

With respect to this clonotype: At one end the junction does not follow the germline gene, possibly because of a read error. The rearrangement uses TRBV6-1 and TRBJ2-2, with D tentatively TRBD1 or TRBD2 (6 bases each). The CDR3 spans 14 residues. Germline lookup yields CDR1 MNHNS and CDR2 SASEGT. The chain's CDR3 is CASTEGGYTGELFF. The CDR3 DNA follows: TGTGCCAGCACTGAAGGGGGGTACACCGGGGAGCTGTTTTTT.

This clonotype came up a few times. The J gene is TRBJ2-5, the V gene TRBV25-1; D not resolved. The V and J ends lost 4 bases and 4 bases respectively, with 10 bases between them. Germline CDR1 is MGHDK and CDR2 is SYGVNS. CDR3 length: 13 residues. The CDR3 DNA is TGTGCCAGCAGTGGCGCAGCATCAGAGACCCAGTACTTC. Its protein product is CASSGAASETQYF.

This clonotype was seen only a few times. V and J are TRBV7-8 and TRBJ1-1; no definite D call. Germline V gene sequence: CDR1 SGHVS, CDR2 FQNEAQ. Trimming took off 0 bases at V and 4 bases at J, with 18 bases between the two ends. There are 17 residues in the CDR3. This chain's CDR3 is CASSLADGGVRSTEAFF. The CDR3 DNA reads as TGTGCCAGCAGCTTAGCGGACGGCGGGGTACGGAGCACTGAAGCTTTCTTT.

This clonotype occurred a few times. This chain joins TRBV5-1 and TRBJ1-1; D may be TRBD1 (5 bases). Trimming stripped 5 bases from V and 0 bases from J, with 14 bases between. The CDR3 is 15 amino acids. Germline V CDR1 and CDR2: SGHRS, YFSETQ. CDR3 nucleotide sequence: TGCGCCAGCAGAAGGGGTGGTTCATTGAACACTGAAGCTTTCTTT. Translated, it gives CASRRGGSLNTEAFF.

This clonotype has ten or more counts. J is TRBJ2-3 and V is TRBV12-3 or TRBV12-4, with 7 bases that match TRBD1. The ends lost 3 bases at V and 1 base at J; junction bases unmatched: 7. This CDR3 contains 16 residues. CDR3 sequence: CASSLELGTGTDTQYF. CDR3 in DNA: TGTGCCAGCAGTTTGGAGTTAGGGACAGGCACAGATACGCAGTATTTT.

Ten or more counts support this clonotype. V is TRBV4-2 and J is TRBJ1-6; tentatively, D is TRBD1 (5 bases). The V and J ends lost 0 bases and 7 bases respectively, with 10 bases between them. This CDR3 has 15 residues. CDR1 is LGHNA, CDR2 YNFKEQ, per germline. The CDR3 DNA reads TGTGCCAGCAGCCAAGACCAGGGTGGGAATTCACCCCTCCACTTT. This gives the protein CASSQDQGGNSPLHF.

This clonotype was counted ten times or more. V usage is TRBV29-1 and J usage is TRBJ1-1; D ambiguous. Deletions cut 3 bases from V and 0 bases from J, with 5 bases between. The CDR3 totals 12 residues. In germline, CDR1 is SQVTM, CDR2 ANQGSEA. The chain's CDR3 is CSVDTMNTEAFF. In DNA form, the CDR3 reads TGCAGCGTTGATACAATGAACACTGAAGCTTTCTTT. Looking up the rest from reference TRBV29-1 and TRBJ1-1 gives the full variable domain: SAVISQKPSRDICQRGTSLTIQCQVDSQVTMMFWYRQQPGQSLTLIATANQGSEATYESGFVIDKFPISRPNLTFSTLTVSNMSPEDSSIYLCSVDTMNTEAFFGQGTRLTVV.

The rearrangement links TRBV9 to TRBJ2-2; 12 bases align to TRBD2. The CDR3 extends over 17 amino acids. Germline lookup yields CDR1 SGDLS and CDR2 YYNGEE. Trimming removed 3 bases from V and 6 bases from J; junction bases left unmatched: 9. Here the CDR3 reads CASSAPTSGGFSGELFF. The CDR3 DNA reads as TGTGCCAGCAGCGCCCCCACTAGCGGGGGGTTTTCCGGGGAGCTGTTTTTT.

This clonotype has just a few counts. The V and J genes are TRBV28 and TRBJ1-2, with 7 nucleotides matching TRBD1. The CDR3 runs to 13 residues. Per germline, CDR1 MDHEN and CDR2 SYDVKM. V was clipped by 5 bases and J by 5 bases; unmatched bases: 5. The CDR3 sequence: CASSIGQEYGYTF. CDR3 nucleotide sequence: TGTGCCAGCAGTATCGGACAGGAATATGGCTACACCTTC.

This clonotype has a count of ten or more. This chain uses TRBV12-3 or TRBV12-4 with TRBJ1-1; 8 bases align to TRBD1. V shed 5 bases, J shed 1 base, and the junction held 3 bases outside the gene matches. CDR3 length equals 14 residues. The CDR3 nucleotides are TGTGCCAGCAGTCCGACAGGGGAGAACACTGAAGCTTTCTTT. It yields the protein CASSPTGENTEAFF.

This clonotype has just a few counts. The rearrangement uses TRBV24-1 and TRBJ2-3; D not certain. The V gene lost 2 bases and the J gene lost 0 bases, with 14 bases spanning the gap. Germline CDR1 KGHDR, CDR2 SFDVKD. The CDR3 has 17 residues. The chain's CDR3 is CATSDYPRSSSTDTQYF. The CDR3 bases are TGTGCCACCAGTGATTACCCCAGGTCGTCTAGCACAGATACGCAGTATTTT.

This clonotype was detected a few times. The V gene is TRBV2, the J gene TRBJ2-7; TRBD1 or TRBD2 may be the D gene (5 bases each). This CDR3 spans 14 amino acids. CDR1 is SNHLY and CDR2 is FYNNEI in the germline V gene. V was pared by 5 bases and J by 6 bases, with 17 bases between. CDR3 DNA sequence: TGTGCCAGCAGTCAACGGGACGTCAGGCCCGAGCAGTACGTC. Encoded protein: CASSQRDVRPEQYV.

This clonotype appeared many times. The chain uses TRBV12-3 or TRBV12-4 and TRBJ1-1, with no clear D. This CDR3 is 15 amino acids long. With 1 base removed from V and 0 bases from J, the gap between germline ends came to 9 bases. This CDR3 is CASSLGKNLNTEAFF. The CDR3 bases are TGTGCCAGCAGTTTAGGGAAGAATCTGAACACTGAAGCTTTCTTT.

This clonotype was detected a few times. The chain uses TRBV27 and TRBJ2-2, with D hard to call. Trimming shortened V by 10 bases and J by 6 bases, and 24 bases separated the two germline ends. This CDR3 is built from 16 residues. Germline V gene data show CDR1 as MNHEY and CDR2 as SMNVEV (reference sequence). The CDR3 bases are TGTGCCAACTCGAGCGAGGCTGTAACTCTTGCCGGGGAGCTGTTTTTT. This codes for CANSSEAVTLAGELFF.

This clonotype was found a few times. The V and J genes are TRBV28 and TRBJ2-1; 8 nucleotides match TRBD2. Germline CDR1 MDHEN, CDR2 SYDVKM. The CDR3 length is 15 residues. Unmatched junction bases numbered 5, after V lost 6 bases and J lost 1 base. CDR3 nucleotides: TGTGCCAGCAGAACCGGGGGGGGTTCCTACAATGAGCAGTTCTTC. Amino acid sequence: CASRTGGGSYNEQFF.

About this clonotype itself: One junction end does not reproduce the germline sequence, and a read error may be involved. In DNA form, the CDR3 reads TGTGCCGGCAGCTTAGATTTGGGGATTTACAATGAGCAGTTCTTC. Its protein product is CAGSLDLGIYNEQFF. The chain links TRBV7-6 to TRBJ2-1; no clear D gene. CDR1 and CDR2 (germline): SGHVS, FNYEAQ. The CDR3 consists of 15 residues.

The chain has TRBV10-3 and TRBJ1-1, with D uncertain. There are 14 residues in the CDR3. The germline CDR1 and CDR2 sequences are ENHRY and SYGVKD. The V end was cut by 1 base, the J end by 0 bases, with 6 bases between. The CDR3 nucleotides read TGTGCCATCAGTGAGTACAGAATGAACACTGAAGCTTTCTTT. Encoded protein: CAISEYRMNTEAFF.

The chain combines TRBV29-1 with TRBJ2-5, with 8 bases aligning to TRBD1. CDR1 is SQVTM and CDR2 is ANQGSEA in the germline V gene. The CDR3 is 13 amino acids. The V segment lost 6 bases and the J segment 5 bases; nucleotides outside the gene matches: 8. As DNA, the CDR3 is TGCAGCGTGCAACAGGGGGGTGAGGAGACCCAGTACTTC. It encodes CSVQQGGEETQYF. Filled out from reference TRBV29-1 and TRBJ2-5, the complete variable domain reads SAVISQKPSRDICQRGTSLTIQCQVDSQVTMMFWYRQQPGQSLTLIATANQGSEATYESGFVIDKFPISRPNLTFSTLTVSNMSPEDSSIYLCSVQQGGEETQYFGPGTRLLVL.

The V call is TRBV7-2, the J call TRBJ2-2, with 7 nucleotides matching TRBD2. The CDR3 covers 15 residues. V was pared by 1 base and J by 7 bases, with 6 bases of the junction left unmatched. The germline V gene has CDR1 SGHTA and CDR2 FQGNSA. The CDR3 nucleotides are TGTGCCAGCAGCTTAGACGGACTAGTGAGCGGGGAGCTGTTTTTT. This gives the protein CASSLDGLVSGELFF.